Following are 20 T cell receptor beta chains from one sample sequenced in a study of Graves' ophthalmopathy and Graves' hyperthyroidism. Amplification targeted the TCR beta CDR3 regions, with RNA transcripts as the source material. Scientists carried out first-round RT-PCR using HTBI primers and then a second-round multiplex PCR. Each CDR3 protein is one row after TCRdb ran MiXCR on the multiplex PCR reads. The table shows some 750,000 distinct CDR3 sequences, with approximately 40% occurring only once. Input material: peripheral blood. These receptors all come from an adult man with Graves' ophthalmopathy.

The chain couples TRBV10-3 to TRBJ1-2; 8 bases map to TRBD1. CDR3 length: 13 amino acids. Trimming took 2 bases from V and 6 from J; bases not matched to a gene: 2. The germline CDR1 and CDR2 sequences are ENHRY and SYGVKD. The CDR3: CAISEGTGDGYTF. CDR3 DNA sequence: TGTGCCATCAGTGAGGGGACAGGAGATGGCTACACCTTC.

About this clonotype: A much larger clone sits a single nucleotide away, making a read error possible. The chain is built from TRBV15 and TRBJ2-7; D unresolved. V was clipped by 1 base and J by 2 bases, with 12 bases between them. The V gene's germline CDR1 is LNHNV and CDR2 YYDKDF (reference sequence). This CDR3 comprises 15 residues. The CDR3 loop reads CATSRVPARTYEQYF. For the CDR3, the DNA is TGTGCCACCAGCAGAGTTCCGGCCAGAACCTACGAGCAGTACTTC. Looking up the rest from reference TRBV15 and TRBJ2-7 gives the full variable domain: DAMVIQNPRYQVTQFGKPVTLSCSQTLNHNVMYWYQQKSSQAPKLLFHYYDKDFNNEADTPDNFQSRRPNTSFCFLDIRSPGLGDTAMYLCATSRVPARTYEQYFGPGTRLTVT.

CDR3 amino acids: CASSLKRGNTIYF. In DNA, the CDR3 is TGTGCCAGCAGTTTGAAACGGGGAAACACCATATATTTT. This chain links TRBV7-9 with TRBJ1-3; D gene uncertain. The V end was cut by 6 bases, the J end by 4 bases, with 10 bases between. The CDR3 is made up of 13 amino acids. From germline, CDR1 is SEHNR and CDR2 FQNEAQ (reference sequence).

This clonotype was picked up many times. DNA for the CDR3: TGCAGTGCACCAACCGGGACAGGGGGCTATGGCTACACCTTC. Its translation is CSAPTGTGGYGYTF. The chain recombines TRBV20-1 with TRBJ1-2; 11 nucleotides agree with TRBD1. The CDR3 extends over 14 amino acids. V was pared by 6 bases and J by 4 bases, with 7 bases of the junction left unmatched. Germline V CDR1 and CDR2: DFQATT, SNEGSKA (reference sequence).

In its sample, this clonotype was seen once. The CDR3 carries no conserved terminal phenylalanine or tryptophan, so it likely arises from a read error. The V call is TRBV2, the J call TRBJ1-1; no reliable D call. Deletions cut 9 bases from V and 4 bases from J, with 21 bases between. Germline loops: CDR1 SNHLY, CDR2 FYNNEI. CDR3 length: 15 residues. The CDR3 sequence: CASSSYWREITEAFL. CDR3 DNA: TGTGCCAGTAGTAGCTACTGGAGGGAGATCACTGAAGCTTTCCTT.

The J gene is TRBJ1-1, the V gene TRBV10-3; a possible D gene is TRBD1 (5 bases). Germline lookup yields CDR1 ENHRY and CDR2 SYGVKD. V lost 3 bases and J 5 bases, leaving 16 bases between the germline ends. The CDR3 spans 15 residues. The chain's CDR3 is CAISDPGARDTEAFF. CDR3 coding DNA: TGTGCCATCAGTGACCCCGGGGCCAGGGATACTGAAGCTTTCTTT.

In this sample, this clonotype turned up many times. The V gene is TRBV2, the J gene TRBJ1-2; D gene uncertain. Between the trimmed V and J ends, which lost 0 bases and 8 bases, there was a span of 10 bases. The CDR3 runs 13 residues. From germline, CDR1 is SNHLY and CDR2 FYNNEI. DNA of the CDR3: TGTGCCAGCAGTGAAGCGGAAGGGAGAGGCTACACCTTC. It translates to CASSEAEGRGYTF.

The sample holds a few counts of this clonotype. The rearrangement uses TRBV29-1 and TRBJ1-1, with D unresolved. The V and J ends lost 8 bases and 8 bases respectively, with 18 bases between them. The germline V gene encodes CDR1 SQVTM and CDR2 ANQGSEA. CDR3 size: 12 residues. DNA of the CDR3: TGCAGCCGCCAACAGTCCTCCTTCGAAGCTTTCTTT. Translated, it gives CSRQQSSFEAFF.

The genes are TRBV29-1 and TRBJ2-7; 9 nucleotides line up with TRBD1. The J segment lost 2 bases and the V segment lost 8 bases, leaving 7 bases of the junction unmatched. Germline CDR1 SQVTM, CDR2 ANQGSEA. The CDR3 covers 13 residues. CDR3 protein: CSSGGQGTYEQYF. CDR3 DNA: TGCAGCAGTGGAGGACAGGGGACCTACGAGCAGTACTTC.

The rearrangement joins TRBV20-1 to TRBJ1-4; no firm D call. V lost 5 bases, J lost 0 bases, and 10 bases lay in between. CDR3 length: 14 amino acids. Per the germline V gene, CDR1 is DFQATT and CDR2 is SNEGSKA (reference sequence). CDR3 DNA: TGCAGTGCTCCTGACAAAACAACTAATGAAAAACTGTTTTTT. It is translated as CSAPDKTTNEKLFF.

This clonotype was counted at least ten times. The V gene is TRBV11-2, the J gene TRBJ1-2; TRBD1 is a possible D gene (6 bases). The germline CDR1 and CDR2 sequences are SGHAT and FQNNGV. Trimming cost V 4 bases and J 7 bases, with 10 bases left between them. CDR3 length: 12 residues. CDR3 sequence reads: CASSSNRVGYTF. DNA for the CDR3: TGTGCCAGCAGCTCTAACAGGGTTGGCTACACCTTC.

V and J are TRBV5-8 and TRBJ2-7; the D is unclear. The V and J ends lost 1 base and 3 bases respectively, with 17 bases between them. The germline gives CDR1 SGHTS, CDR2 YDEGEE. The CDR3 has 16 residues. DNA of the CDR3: TGTGCCAGCAGCTTGCTATCGGGCGGTGCCTACTACGAGCAGTACTTC. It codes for CASSLLSGGAYYEQYF.

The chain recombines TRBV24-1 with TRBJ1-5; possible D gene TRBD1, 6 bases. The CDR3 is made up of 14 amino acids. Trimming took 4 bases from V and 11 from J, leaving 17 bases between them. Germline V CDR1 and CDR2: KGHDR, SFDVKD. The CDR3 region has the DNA TGTGCCACCAGTGACCCGAGGGGGGTAGAGACCCAGCATTTT. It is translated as CATSDPRGVETQHF.

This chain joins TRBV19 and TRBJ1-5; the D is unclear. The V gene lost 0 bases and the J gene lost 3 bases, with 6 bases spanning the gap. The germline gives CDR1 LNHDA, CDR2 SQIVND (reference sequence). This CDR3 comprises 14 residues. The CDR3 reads CASSIEGYNQPQHF. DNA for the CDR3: TGTGCCAGTAGTATAGAAGGTTACAATCAGCCCCAGCATTTT.

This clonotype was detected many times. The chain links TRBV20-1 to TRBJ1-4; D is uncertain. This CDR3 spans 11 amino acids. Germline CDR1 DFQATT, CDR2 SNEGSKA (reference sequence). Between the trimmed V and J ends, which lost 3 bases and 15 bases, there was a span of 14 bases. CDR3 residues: CSASSMVTVFF. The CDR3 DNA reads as TGCAGTGCTAGCAGTATGGTAACGGTGTTTTTT.

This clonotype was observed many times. The CDR3 sequence is CASSPRTGLSSGANVLTF. CDR3 nucleotides: TGTGCCAGCAGCCCGAGGACAGGACTATCCTCTGGGGCCAACGTCCTGACTTTC. The V and J genes are TRBV7-9 and TRBJ2-6; D may be TRBD1 (7 bases). Germline V CDR1 and CDR2: SEHNR, FQNEAQ (reference sequence). Trimming took 5 bases from V and 0 from J, leaving 17 bases between them. The CDR3 has 18 amino acids.

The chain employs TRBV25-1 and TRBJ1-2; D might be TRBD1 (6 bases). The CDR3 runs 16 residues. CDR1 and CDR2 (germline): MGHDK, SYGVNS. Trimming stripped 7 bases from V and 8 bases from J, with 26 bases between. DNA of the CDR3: TGTGCCAGCACCACCCTCACAGGGACCACGGGGAGCGGCTACACCTTC. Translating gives CASTTLTGTTGSGYTF.

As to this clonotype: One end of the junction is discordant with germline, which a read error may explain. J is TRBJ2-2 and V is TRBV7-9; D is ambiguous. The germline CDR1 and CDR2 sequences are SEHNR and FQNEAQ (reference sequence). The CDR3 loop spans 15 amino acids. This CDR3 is CASSSPPGNTGELFF. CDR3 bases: TGCGCCAGCAGCTCCCCCCCAGGGAACACCGGGGAGCTGTTTTTT.

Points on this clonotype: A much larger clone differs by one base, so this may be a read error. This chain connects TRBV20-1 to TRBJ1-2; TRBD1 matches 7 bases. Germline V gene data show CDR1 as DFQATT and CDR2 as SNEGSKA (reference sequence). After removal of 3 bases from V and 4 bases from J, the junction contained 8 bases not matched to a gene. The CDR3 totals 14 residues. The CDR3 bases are TGCAGTGCTAGCGAAGACAGGGTGAGCTATGGCTACACCTTC. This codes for CSASEDRVSYGYTF.

As DNA, the CDR3 is TGTGCCAGCAAGCAGGCGGCAGGAAACTACGAGCAGTACTTC. It is translated as CASKQAAGNYEQYF. The J gene is TRBJ2-7, the V gene TRBV6-1; D gene ambiguous. This CDR3 is 14 amino acids long. Germline CDR1 is MNHNS and CDR2 is SASEGT. V lost 7 bases to trimming and J lost 3 bases, with 16 bases between them.